This TCR beta chain was obtained from a study of blood T cell repertoires in COVID-19. At the level of the study: Material from acute and convalescent COVID-19 was sourced from the United States, Italy and Spain.

The germline V gene has CDR1 SGDLS and CDR2 YYNGEE. The CDR3 contains 13 residues. The V and J ends lost 0 bases and 1 base respectively, with 4 bases between them. TCRdb keeps only in-frame clones here, not all; method: immunoSEQ multiplex PCR. This sample carries 65,000 or so clones, approximately 80% of them seen once, and the ten largest clones take about a tenth. The rearrangement uses TRBV9 and TRBJ2-5; unclear D gene. The sequenced sample consisted of peripheral blood. This TCR was recovered from a man aged 25-45 years with COVID-19, enrolled during active disease. CDR3 loop: CASSVAGQETQYF. In DNA form, the CDR3 reads TGTGCCAGCAGCGTAGCGGGCCAAGAGACCCAGTACTTC.